Listed below are T cell receptor beta chains from one sample, sequenced in a study of spatial heterogeneity in lung cancer. A single record per CDR3 protein comes from TCRdb applying MiXCR to the 5' RACE reads. Of around 110,000 distinct CDR3 sequences listed, 12% are singletons. The source was PBMCs, collected at follow-up. All receptors derive from a male donor with early-stage non-small cell lung cancer. The CDR3 runs from the conserved cysteine through the conserved F or W. A D gene is named only where the DNA matches it firmly. Clone size, where shown, is once, few, many, or a class for clones that have expanded.

J,size,length,D,V,CDR3,DNA
TRBJ1-2,few,13,NA,TRBV6-5,CASRLDSNYGYTF,TGTGCCAGCAGACTGGACAGTAACTATGGCTACACCTTC
TRBJ1-1,few,13,TRBD1,TRBV7-3,CASSWDRNTEAFF,TGTGCCAGCAGCTGGGACAGGAACACTGAAGCTTTCTTT
TRBJ2-1,few,17,TRBD2,TRBV9,CASSVGTSGTRIGEQFF,TGTGCCAGCAGCGTGGGGACTAGCGGGACCCGCATCGGTGAGCAGTTCTTC
TRBJ2-3,many,15,NA,TRBV6-5,CASSYRRTESDTQYF,TGTGCCAGCAGTTACCGTCGGACAGAATCAGATACGCAGTATTTT
TRBJ1-2,few,16,TRBD1,TRBV30,CAWKADRAFRLYGYTF,TGTGCCTGGAAAGCGGACAGGGCCTTCCGACTCTATGGCTACACCTTC
TRBJ2-1,NA,13,TRBD1,TRBV24-1,CATRGTGVNEQFF,TGTGCCACCAGGGGGACAGGGGTCAATGAGCAGTTCTTC
TRBJ1-2,NA,15,NA,TRBV4-1,CASSQDLATPYGYTF,TGCGCCAGCAGCCAAGATTTGGCCACCCCCTATGGCTACACCTTC
TRBJ2-7,many,16,NA,TRBV7-9,CASSLFLGTQTYEQYF,TGTGCCAGCAGCTTGTTCCTAGGGACCCAGACCTACGAGCAGTACTTC
TRBJ1-1,many,14,NA,TRBV6-5,CASSYRGALTEAFF,TGTGCCAGCAGTTACCGGGGGGCGCTCACTGAAGCTTTCTTT
TRBJ1-6,many,13,NA,TRBV10-1,CASSEDANSPLHF,TGCGCCAGCAGTGAGGACGCTAATTCACCCCTCCACTTT
TRBJ1-2,NA,13,NA,TRBV5-4,CASSLEGRHGYTF,TGTGCCAGCAGCTTGGAGGGGAGGCACGGCTACACCTTC
TRBJ2-1,few,16,NA,TRBV2,CATTVGGLTTYNEQFF,TGTGCCACAACTGTTGGGGGGCTGACAACCTACAATGAGCAGTTCTTC
TRBJ2-1,few,16,TRBD1,TRBV18,CASSPKGGSGNNEQFF,TGTGCCAGCTCACCAAAAGGGGGCAGTGGGAACAATGAGCAGTTCTTC
TRBJ2-7,few,13,TRBD2,TRBV7-9,CASRAGGPHEQYF,TGTGCCAGCAGAGCGGGGGGGCCCCACGAGCAGTACTTC
TRBJ2-5,few,12,NA,TRBV7-9,CASSSAPGTQYF,TGTGCCAGCAGCTCGGCCCCAGGGACCCAGTACTTC
TRBJ2-1,few,16,TRBD1,TRBV7-2,CASSPGQGRGRNEQFF,TGTGCCAGCAGTCCAGGACAGGGACGGGGGAGGAATGAGCAGTTCTTC